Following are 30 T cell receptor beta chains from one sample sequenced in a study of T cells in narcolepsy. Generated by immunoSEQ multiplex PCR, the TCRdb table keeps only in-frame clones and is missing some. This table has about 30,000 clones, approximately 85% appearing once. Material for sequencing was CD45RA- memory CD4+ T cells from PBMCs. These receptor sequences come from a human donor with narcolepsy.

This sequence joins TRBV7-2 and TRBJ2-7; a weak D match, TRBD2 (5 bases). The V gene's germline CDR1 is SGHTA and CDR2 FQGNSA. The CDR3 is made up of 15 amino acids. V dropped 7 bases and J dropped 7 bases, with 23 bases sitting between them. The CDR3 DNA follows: TGTGCCAGCACCCCTCCTGGCCCCCCACCGGGAGAGCAGTACTTC. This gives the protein CASTPPGPPPGEQYF.

The CDR3 region is CAWSAGLAGGQDTQYF. For the CDR3, the DNA is TGTGCCTGGAGTGCGGGGCTAGCGGGGGGGCAAGATACGCAGTATTTT. The chain has TRBV30 and TRBJ2-3, with 12 bases aligning to TRBD2. Germline-derived CDR1 and CDR2 are GTSNPN and SVGIG (reference sequence). There are 16 residues in the CDR3. V dropped 1 base and J dropped 5; count of bases not matched to a gene: 7. The complete variable domain, with remaining parts taken from reference TRBV30 and TRBJ2-3, reads SQTIHQWPATLVQPVGSPLSLECTVEGTSNPNLYWYRQAAGRGLQLLFYSVGIGQISSEVPQNLSASRPQDRQFILSSKKLLLSDSGFYLCAWSAGLAGGQDTQYFGPGTRLTVL.

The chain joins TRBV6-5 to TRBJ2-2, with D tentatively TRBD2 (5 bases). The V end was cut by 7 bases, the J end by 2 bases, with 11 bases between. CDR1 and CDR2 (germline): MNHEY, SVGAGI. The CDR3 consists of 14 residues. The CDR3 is CASTDSLNTGELFF. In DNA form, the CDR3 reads TGTGCCAGCACGGACTCACTAAACACCGGGGAGCTGTTTTTT.

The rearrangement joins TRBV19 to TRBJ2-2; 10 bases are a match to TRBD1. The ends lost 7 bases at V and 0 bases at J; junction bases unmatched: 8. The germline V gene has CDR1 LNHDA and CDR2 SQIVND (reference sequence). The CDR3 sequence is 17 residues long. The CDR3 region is CASIKWGTGANTGELFF. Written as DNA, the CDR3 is TGTGCCAGTATCAAATGGGGGACAGGGGCGAACACCGGGGAGCTGTTTTTT.

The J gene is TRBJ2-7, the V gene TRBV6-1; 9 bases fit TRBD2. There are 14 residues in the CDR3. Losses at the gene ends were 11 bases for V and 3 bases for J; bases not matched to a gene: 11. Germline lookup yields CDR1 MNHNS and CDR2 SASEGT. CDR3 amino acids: CAVAGGQEYYEQYF. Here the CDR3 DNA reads TGTGCCGTGGCGGGGGGGCAGGAGTACTACGAGCAGTACTTC.

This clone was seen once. The CDR3 loop reads CASSPWGVEAFF. CDR3 DNA sequence: TGTGCCAGCTCACCATGGGGGGTTGAAGCTTTCTTT. J is TRBJ1-1 and V is TRBV18, with TRBD1 as a possible D gene (5 bases). With 2 bases removed from V and 7 bases from J, the gap between germline ends came to 8 bases. The CDR3 length is 12 residues. Germline assignment: CDR1 KGHSH and CDR2 LQKENI.

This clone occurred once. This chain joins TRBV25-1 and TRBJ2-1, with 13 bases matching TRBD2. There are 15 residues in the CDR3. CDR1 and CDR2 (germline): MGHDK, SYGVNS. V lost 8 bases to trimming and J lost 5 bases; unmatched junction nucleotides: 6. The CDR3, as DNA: TGTGCCAGCCGGGGGACTAGCGGGAAAAACAATGAGCAGTTCTTC. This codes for CASRGTSGKNNEQFF.

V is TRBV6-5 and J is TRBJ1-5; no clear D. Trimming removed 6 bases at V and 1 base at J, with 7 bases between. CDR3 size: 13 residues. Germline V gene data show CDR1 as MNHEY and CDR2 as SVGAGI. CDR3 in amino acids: CASRLDSNQPQHF. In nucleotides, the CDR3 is TGTGCCAGCAGATTGGACAGCAATCAGCCCCAGCATTTT.

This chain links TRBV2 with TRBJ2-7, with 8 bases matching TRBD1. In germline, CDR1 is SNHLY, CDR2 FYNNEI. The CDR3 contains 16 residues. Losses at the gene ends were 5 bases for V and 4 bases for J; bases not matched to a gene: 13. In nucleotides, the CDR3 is TGTGCCAGCAGTTTTCTCAGAGGACAGGGTCGGTACGAGCAGTACTTC. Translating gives CASSFLRGQGRYEQYF.

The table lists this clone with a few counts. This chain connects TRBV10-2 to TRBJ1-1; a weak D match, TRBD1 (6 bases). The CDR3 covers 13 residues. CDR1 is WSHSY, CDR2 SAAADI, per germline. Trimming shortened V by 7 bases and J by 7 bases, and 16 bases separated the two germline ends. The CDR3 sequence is CASIGQRGDEAFF. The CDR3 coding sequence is TGCGCCAGCATAGGACAGCGTGGGGATGAAGCTTTCTTT.

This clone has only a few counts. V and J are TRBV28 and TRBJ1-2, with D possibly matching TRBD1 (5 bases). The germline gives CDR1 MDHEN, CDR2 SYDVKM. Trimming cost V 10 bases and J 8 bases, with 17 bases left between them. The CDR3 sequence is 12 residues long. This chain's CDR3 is CATQPGGVGYTF. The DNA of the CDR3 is TGTGCCACCCAACCTGGGGGAGTCGGCTACACCTTC.

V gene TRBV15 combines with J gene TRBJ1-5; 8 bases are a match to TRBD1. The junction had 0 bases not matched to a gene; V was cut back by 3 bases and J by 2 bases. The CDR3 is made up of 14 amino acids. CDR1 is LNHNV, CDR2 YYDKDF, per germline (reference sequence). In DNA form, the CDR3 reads TGTGCCACCAGCAGGACAGGGGGCAATCAGCCCCAGCATTTT. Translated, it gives CATSRTGGNQPQHF.

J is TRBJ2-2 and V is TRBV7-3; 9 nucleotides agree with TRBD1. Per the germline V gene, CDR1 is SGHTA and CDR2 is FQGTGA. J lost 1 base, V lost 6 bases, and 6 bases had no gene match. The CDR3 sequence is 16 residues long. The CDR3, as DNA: TGTGCCAGCAGAGACCCGGGACAGGGGAACACCGGGGAGCTGTTTTTT. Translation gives CASRDPGQGNTGELFF.

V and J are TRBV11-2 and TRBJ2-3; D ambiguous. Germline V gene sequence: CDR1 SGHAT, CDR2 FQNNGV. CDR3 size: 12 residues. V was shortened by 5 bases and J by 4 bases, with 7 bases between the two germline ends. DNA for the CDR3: TGTGCCAGCAGCCCGGGCTCAGATACGCAGTATTTT. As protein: CASSPGSDTQYF.

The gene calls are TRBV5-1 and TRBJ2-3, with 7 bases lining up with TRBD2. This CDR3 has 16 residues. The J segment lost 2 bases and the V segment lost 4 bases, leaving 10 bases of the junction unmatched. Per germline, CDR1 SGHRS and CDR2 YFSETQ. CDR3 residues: CASSPRQRGLTDTQYF. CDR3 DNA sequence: TGCGCCAGCAGCCCCCGGCAGCGGGGCCTCACAGATACGCAGTATTTT.

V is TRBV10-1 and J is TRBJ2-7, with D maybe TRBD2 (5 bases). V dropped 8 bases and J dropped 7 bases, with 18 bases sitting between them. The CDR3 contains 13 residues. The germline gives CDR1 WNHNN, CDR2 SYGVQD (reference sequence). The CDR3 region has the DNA TGCGCCAGCGCGGGCTCCTGGGGTGGTGAGCAGTACTTC. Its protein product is CASAGSWGGEQYF.

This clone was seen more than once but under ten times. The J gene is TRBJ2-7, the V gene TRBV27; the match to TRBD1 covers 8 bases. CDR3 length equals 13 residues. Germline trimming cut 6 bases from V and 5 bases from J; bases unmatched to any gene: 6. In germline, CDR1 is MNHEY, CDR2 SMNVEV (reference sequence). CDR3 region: CASRRTGHDEQYF. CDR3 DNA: TGTGCCAGCAGGAGGACAGGGCATGACGAGCAGTACTTC.

As DNA, the CDR3 is TGTGCCAGCAGCTTGCGGGGGGCTGTAACCCAGTACTTC. Protein sequence: CASSLRGAVTQYF. This sequence joins TRBV5-6 and TRBJ2-5; weak D call: TRBD2 (7 bases). Deletions cut 1 base from V and 8 bases from J, with 12 bases between. Germline CDR1 is SGHDT and CDR2 is YYEEEE. The CDR3 has 13 residues. The whole variable domain, filled in from reference TRBV5-6 and TRBJ2-5, reads DAGVTQSPTHLIKTRGQQVTLRCSPKSGHDTVSWYQQALGQGPQFIFQYYEEEERQRGNFPDRFSGHQFPNYSSELNVNALLLGDSALYLCASSLRGAVTQYFGPGTRLLVL.

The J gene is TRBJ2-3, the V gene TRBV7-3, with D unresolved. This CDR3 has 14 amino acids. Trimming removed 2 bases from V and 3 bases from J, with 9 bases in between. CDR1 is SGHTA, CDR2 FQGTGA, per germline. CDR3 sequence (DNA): TGTGCCAGCAGCTTAGGTTCGACGACAGATACGCAGTATTTT. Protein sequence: CASSLGSTTDTQYF.

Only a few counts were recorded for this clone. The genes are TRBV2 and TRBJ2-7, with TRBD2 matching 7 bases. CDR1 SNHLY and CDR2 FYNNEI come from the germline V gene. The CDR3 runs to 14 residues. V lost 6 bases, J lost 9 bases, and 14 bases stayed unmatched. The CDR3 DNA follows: TGTGCCAGCAGCGACCCGGGACTATCTACGAGGCAGTACTTC. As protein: CASSDPGLSTRQYF.

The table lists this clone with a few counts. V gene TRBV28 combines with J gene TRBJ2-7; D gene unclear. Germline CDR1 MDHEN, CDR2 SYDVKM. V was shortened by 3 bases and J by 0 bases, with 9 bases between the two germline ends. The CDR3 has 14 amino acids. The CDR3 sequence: CASSFGRNSYEQYF. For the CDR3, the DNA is TGTGCCAGCAGTTTTGGCAGGAACTCCTACGAGCAGTACTTC. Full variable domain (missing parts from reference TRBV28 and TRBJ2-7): DVKVTQSSRYLVKRTGEKVFLECVQDMDHENMFWYRQDPGLGLRLIYFSYDVKMKEKGDIPEGYSVSREKKERFSLILESASTNQTSMYLCASSFGRNSYEQYFGPGTRLTVT.

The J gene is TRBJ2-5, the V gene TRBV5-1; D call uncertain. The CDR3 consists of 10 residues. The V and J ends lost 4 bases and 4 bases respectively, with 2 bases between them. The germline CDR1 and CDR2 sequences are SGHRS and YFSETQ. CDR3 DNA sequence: TGCGCCAGCAGCGTAGAGACCCAGTACTTC. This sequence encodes CASSVETQYF.

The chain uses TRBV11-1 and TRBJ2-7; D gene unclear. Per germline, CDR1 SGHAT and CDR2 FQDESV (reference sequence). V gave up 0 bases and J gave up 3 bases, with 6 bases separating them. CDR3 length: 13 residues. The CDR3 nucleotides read TGTGCCAGCAGCTTAGCCCTCGGCTACGAGCAGTACTTC. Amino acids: CASSLALGYEQYF.

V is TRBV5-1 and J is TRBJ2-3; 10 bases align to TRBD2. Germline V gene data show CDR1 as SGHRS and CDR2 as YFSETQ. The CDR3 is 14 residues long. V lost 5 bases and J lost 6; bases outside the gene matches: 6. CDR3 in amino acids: CASRKREGQDTQYF. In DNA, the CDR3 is TGCGCCAGCAGAAAGCGGGAGGGCCAGGATACGCAGTATTTT.

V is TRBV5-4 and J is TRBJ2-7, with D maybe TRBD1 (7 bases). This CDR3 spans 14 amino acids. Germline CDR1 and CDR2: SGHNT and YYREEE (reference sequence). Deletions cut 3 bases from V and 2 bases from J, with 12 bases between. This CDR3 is CASSSGGTAYEQYF. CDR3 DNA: TGTGCCAGCAGCTCTGGGGGGACAGCCTACGAGCAGTACTTC. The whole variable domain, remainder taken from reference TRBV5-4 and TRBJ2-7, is ETGVTQSPTHLIKTRGQQVTLRCSSQSGHNTVSWYQQALGQGPQFIFQYYREEENGRGNFPPRFSGLQFPNYSSELNVNALELDDSALYLCASSSGGTAYEQYFGPGTRLTVT.

The CDR3 protein is CANQVTYSYEQYF. The DNA for the CDR3 is TGTGCCAACCAGGTCACCTACTCCTACGAGCAGTACTTC. The chain carries TRBV6-1 and TRBJ2-7; D remains unclear. There are 13 residues in the CDR3. Per germline, CDR1 MNHNS and CDR2 SASEGT. Trimming took 10 bases from V and 0 from J, leaving 13 bases between them.

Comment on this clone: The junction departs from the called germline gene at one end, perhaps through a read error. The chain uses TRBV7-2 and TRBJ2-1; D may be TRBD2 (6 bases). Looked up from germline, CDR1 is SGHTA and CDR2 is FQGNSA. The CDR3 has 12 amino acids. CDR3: CASSGGRGKPLF. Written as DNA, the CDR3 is TGTGCCAGCAGCGGTGGGCGGGGCAAACCTCTCTTC. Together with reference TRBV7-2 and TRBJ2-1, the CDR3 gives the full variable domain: GAGVSQSPSNKVTEKGKDVELRCDPISGHTALYWYRQSLGQGLEFLIYFQGNSAPDKSGLPSDRFSAERTGGSVSTLTIQRTQQEDSAVYLCASSGGRGKPLFGPGTRLTVL.

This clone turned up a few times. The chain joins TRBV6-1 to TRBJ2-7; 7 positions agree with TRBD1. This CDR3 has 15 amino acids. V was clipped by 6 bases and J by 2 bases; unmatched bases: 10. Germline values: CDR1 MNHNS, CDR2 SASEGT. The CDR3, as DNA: TGTGCCAGCAGCCTTGCCCCGGGACAGACCTACGAGCAGTACTTC. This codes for CASSLAPGQTYEQYF.

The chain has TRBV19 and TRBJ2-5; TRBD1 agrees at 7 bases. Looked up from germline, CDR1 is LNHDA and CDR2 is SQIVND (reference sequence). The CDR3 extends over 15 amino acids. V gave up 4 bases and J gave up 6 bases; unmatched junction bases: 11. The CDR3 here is CASSTGGWVNKTQYF. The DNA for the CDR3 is TGTGCCAGTAGTACAGGGGGATGGGTGAATAAGACCCAGTACTTC.

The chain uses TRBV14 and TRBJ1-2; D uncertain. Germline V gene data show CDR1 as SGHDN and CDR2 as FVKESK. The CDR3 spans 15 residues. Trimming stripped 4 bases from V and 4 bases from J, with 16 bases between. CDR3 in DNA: TGTGCCAGCAGCCGAGGAGGCCAAACTCCCTATGGCTACACCTTC. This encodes CASSRGGQTPYGYTF.